This T cell receptor beta chain was profiled in a study of technical replicates of blood from four donors. Clones were read by immunoSEQ multiplex PCR, and TCRdb kept only the in-frame ones, dropping some. Of about 14,000 clones in the sample, approximately 78% were seen once. This clone was seen just once. This CDR3 is 15 amino acids long. Per the germline V gene, CDR1 is MNHEY and CDR2 is SVGAGI. Unmatched junction bases numbered 5, after V lost 2 bases and J lost 4 bases. The sample consisted of PBMCs. This receptor was taken from a human donor in good health. The chain carries TRBV6-5 and TRBJ1-2, with 9 bases aligning to TRBD1. The CDR3 region has the DNA TGTGCCAGCAGTTACAAGCCGACAGGGGGCTATGGCTACACCTTC. This encodes CASSYKPTGGYGYTF.